Many counts were recorded for the clone carrying this T cell receptor beta chain. What it binds is unknown. The CDR3 length is 11 residues. Germline V gives CDR1 ENHRY, CDR2 SYGVKD. V gave up 1 base and J gave up 5 bases, with 3 bases separating them. This specimen comes from a study of blood T cells in healthy people across ages. Study observations and caveats: Fewer expanded clones and more diversity marked long-lived versus aged donors. In older individuals, TCR beta diversity per million T cells was lower, falling roughly linearly with age. With naive T cell percentage, TCR beta diversity showed a strong correlation.

For the second PCR, which ran for roughly 7 to 11 cycles, a sample-barcoded 5' primer and a J-beta primer mix were used. The template-switch adaptor, which had 12 random nucleotides, put a tag on each cDNA molecule. TCRdb used MiXCR to reprocess the 5' RACE reads, holding one entry per CDR3 protein. This table has around 1,500,000 distinct CDR3 sequences, roughly 27% appearing once. This chain links TRBV10-3 with TRBJ2-7; the D is unclear. The clonotype originates from a woman aged 25 to 39 in good health. Sequencing input: blood. CDR3 sequence reads: CAISELDEQYF. The CDR3 DNA reads as TGTGCCATCAGTGAGTTGGACGAGCAGTACTTC.